The 5 T cell receptor beta chains presented below share a single source sample, sequenced in a study of cytomegalovirus exposure and HLA in healthy donors (dated by TCRdb to the late 2010s). The method behind the library was the immunoSEQ multiplex PCR assay. The multiplex PCR relied on a mix of 60 forward primers for TCR Vbeta segments and 13 reverse primers for TCR Jbeta segments. This immuneACCESS table, as held by TCRdb, lists in-frame sequences with V and J called but not all clones. Of the missing ones, under half trace to an unresolved V gene in checked studies; the others have no known cause. The table for this sample lists some 130,000 clones; approximately 80% of them were counted only once. The ten biggest clones cover 1% of the sample. The material sequenced was PBMCs. These receptors were taken from a man between 40 and 49 years old in good health and CMV-seronegative.

This clone turned up a few times. The chain joins TRBV7-8 to TRBJ2-1; 9 bases match TRBD2. The CDR3 has 15 residues. Looked up from germline, CDR1 is SGHVS and CDR2 is FQNEAQ. With V trimmed by 4 bases and J by 5 bases, 6 bases remained unmatched. The CDR3 here is CASSSYSGGDNEQFF. The CDR3 DNA follows: TGTGCCAGCAGCTCGTATAGCGGGGGAGACAATGAGCAGTTCTTC.

V usage is TRBV29-1 and J usage is TRBJ2-3; possible D gene TRBD2, 5 bases. V gave up 0 bases and J gave up 5 bases, with 21 bases separating them. The CDR3 consists of 17 residues. Germline V gives CDR1 SQVTM, CDR2 ANQGSEA. CDR3 amino acids: CSVEDLFLRESVDTQYF. CDR3 nucleotides: TGCAGCGTTGAAGATCTATTCTTGAGGGAATCCGTAGATACGCAGTATTTT.

The chain has TRBV5-1 and TRBJ2-7; TRBD1 might be the D (6 bases). The length of the CDR3 is 14 residues. Germline assignment: CDR1 SGHRS and CDR2 YFSETQ. The V and J ends lost 2 bases and 4 bases respectively, with 13 bases between them. CDR3 in DNA: TGCGCCAGCAGCTTTACCGGGACAACTTACGAGCAGTACTTC. It codes for CASSFTGTTYEQYF.

This clone has only a few counts. The rearrangement links TRBV5-1 to TRBJ2-1; TRBD2 agrees at 11 bases. Germline CDR1 reads SGHRS; CDR2 reads YFSETQ. Losses at the gene ends were 5 bases for V and 9 bases for J; bases not matched to a gene: 7. The CDR3 length is 14 residues. CDR3 coding DNA: TGCGCCAGCAGGGTAGCGGGAGGGCCAGGTGAGCAGTTCTTC. Its translation: CASRVAGGPGEQFF.

This chain's CDR3 is CASTLSDSGNQPQHF. The CDR3 DNA follows: TGTGCCAGTACCCTCTCCGACAGTGGCAATCAGCCCCAGCATTTT. V is TRBV19 and J is TRBJ1-5; weak D call: TRBD1 (5 bases). The CDR3 contains 15 residues. The germline V gene encodes CDR1 LNHDA and CDR2 SQIVND (reference sequence). The V end lost 7 bases, the J end lost 2 bases, and 15 bases lay between the germline ends.